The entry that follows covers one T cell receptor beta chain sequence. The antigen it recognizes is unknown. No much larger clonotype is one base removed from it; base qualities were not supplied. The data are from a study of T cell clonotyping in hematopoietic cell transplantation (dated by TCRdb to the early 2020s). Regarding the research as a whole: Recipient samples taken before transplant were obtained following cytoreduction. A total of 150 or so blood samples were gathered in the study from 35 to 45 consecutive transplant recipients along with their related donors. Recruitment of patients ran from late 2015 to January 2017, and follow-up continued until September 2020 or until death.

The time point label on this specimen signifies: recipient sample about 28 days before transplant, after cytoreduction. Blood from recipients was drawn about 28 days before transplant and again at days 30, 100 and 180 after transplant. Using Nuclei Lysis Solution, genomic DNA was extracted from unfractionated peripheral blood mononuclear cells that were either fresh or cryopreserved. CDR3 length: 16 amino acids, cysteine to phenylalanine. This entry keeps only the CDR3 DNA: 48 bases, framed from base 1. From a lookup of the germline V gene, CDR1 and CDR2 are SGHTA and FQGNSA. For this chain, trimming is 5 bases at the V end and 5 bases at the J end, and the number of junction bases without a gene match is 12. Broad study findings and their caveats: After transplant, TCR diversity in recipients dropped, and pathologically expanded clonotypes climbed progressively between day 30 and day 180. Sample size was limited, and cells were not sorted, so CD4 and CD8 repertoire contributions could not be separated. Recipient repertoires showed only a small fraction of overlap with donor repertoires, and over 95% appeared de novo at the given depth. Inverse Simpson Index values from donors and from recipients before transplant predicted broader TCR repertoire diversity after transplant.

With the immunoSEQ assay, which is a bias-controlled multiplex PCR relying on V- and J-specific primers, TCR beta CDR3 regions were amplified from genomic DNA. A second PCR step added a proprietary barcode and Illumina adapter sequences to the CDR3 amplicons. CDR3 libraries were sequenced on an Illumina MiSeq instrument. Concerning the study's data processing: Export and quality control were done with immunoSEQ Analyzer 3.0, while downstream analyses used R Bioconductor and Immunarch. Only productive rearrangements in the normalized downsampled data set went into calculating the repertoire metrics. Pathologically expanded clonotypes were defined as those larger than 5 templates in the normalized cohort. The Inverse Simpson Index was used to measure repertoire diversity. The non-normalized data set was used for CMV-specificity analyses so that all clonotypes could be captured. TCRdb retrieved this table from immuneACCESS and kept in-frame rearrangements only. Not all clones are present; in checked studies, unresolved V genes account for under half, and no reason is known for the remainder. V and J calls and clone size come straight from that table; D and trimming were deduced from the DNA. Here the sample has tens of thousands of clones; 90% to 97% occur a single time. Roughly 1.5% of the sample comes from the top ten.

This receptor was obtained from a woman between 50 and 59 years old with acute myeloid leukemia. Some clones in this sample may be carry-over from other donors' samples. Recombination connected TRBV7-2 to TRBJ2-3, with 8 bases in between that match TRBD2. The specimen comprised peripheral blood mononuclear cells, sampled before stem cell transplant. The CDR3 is CASSLPSTGTRDTQYF. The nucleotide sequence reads TGTGCCAGCAGCCTACCTTCAACCGGGACTAGAGATACGCAGTATTTT.